Sequencing of this TCR beta chain was carried out in a study of beta chain features in type 1 diabetes. Expressed TCRB transcripts were sequenced, since all the RNA that had been isolated was reverse transcribed. TCRdb keeps only in-frame clones here, not all; method: immunoSEQ multiplex PCR. In the table there are approximately 380,000 clones, about 15% of which are singletons. CD45RO/CCR7/CD25/CD127/CD95/CD27 separated CD4+ naive, central memory, regulatory and stem cell-like memory cells by sorting. The TCR comes from a woman between 18 and 29 years old in good health. Sequenced sample: naive CD4+ T cells from blood.

The CDR3 nucleotides are TGTGCCAGCAGCTTGGGTGGGACTAGCGGGAGACAGACCCAGTACTTC. Translation gives CASSLGGTSGRQTQYF. The V and J genes are TRBV5-4 and TRBJ2-5, with TRBD2 matching over 14 bases. The germline V gene encodes CDR1 SGHNT and CDR2 YYREEE (reference sequence). V trimming: 0 bases; J trimming: 6 bases; junction bases outside the gene matches: 4. The CDR3 contains 16 residues. Together with reference TRBV5-4 and TRBJ2-5, the CDR3 gives the full variable domain: ETGVTQSPTHLIKTRGQQVTLRCSSQSGHNTVSWYQQALGQGPQFIFQYYREEENGRGNFPPRFSGLQFPNYSSELNVNALELDDSALYLCASSLGGTSGRQTQYFGPGTRLLVL.